The 7 T cell receptor beta chains below were found in one sample sequenced in a study of regulatory T cells in long-lasting Graves disease. TCR beta libraries were built with iRepertoire HTBI primers and Arm-PCR of CDR3 regions. Via MiXCR, TCRdb re-called the multiplex PCR reads, giving one row per CDR3 protein. The sample contains around 500,000 distinct CDR3 sequences, roughly 13% of which appear only once. Time point meaning: newly diagnosed GD, antithyroid drugs for less than 3 months. The authors made the TCR library using RNA they extracted from PBMCs. The sample was also reused in another study, on T cells in Graves' hyperthyroidism and ophthalmopathy.

The source was peripheral blood mononuclear cells (PBMCs), collected at new diagnosis, from a patient treated with antithyroid drugs. These receptors were obtained from a young man with Graves disease.

This clonotype was detected many times. The gene calls are TRBV30 and TRBJ1-5; D call uncertain. Trimming left V 3 bases short and J 7 bases short, with 10 bases between. This CDR3 region has 12 residues. Germline CDR1 and CDR2: GTSNPN and SVGIG (reference sequence). CDR3 in amino acids: CAWSWKGQPQHF. The CDR3 nucleotides read TGTGCCTGGAGCTGGAAGGGACAGCCCCAGCATTTT.

J is TRBJ1-4 and V is TRBV7-9, with a weak D call TRBD1 (5 bases). There are 19 residues in the CDR3. CDR1 SEHNR and CDR2 FQNEAQ come from the germline V gene (reference sequence). Trimming shortened V by 4 bases and J by 8 bases, and 29 bases separated the two germline ends. This CDR3 is CASSSVDPGLFASREKLFF. DNA of the CDR3: TGTGCCAGCAGCTCAGTAGACCCGGGACTTTTCGCTTCCCGGGAAAAACTGTTTTTT.

This clonotype was seen a handful of times. The V and J genes are TRBV20-1 and TRBJ2-1; D may be TRBD2 (6 bases). The J call may be incorrect, as the DNA end agrees better with TRBJ2-5. CDR3 size: 15 residues. Germline CDR1 is DFQATT and CDR2 is SNEGSKA (reference sequence). The CDR3 nucleotides read TGCAGTGCCAGCCCTTACGAGGTTAGCGGAGAGACCCAGTACTTC. Translating it yields CSASPYEVSGETQYF.

This clonotype was seen many times. This rearrangement joins TRBV3-1 to TRBJ2-1; D unresolved. The CDR3 consists of 14 residues. Germline CDR1 is LGHDT and CDR2 is YNNKEL (reference sequence). Trimming took off 5 bases at V and 6 bases at J, with 14 bases between the two ends. The CDR3 DNA sequence: TGTGCCAGCAGCTACGAGAGAATGGTCAATGAGCAGTTCTTC. This translates into CASSYERMVNEQFF.

This clonotype was picked up many times. The gene calls are TRBV5-1 and TRBJ2-2, with unresolved D. The CDR3 is made up of 13 amino acids. Per germline, CDR1 SGHRS and CDR2 YFSETQ. Between the trimmed V and J ends, which lost 5 bases and 1 base, there was a span of 6 bases. The CDR3 region is CASRLRNTGELFF. CDR3 nucleotides: TGCGCCAGCAGGTTACGGAACACCGGGGAGCTGTTTTTT.

The chain combines TRBV5-1 with TRBJ1-6; 7 nucleotides agree with TRBD1. CDR1 and CDR2 from the germline V gene are SGHRS and YFSETQ. The CDR3 has 15 amino acids. Trimming at V came to 3 bases and at J to 6 bases, leaving 6 bases not matched to a gene. CDR3 amino acids: CASSSSTGLNSPLHF. The DNA for the CDR3 is TGCGCCAGCAGCTCCTCGACAGGGCTTAATTCACCCCTCCACTTT. The full variable domain, its missing parts supplied by reference TRBV5-1 and TRBJ1-6, is KAGVTQTPRYLIKTRGQQVTLSCSPISGHRSVSWYQQTPGQGLQFLFEYFSETQRNKGNFPGRFSGRQFSNSRSEMNVSTLELGDSALYLCASSSSTGLNSPLHFGNGTRLTVT.

The chain joins TRBV7-9 to TRBJ2-1; D remains ambiguous. Trimming shortened V by 11 bases and J by 8 bases, and 19 bases separated the two germline ends. The CDR3 consists of 13 residues. Germline V CDR1 and CDR2: SEHNR, FQNEAQ (reference sequence). DNA for the CDR3: TGTGCCTTATTTAGGCAGGCAAAGGATGAGCAGTTCTTC. Translated, it gives CALFRQAKDEQFF.